This T cell receptor beta chain was identified during a study of tumor-infiltrating lymphocytes in primary liver carcinoma. The study's findings and limits: Top-250-clone fractions were significantly higher in tumors than in blood (p = 0.039). CD4+ and CD8+ repertoires could not be compared in these unsorted bulk samples.

Starting from approximately 0.45 ug of total RNA, TCR beta cDNA was produced with a primer in the constant region. What produced the TCR beta libraries was three nested multiplex PCR rounds using slightly modified ARM-PCR. The first two PCR rounds used TRBV1-TRBV30 forward primers with a C-beta reverse primer, 9 to 11 cycles each. TCRdb re-called the multiplex PCR reads through MiXCR, storing one row per CDR3 protein. The sample records approximately 300,000 distinct CDR3 sequences, roughly 60% being singletons. In this sample, this clonotype turned up many times. Antigen: not known. This CDR3 is built from 12 residues. Trimming pared 7 bases from V and 6 bases from J, leaving 16 bases between. Germline V lookup: CDR1 SQVTM, CDR2 ANQGSEA. They got blood RNA out of unsorted whole blood and also pulled out germline DNA.

The sequence came from a man in his forties with primary liver carcinoma and hepatitis B virus infection. V gene TRBV29-1 combines with J gene TRBJ2-7; D may match TRBD1 or TRBD2 (6 bases each). Specimen: peripheral blood. In DNA, the CDR3 is TGCAGCGGGACAGCCCACGGGGGCGAGCAGTACTTC. Residues: CSGTAHGGEQYF.